This TCR beta chain was found in a study of cytomegalovirus exposure and HLA in healthy donors. In regard to this clone: The sample has other DNA sequences that encode this CDR3 too.

CDR3 length equals 13 residues. Germline V gene sequence: CDR1 SEHNR, CDR2 FQNEAQ (reference sequence). Trimming left V 3 bases short and J 7 bases short, with 10 bases between. Primers: 60 Vbeta forward and 13 Jbeta reverse. Libraries were prepared by immunoSEQ multiplex PCR; TCRdb keeps only in-frame clonotypes and omits some of them. This sample has some 200,000 clones; around 83% occur once, and the top ten carry roughly 0.73%. The chain employs TRBV7-9 and TRBJ1-5; D ambiguous. This clonotype was obtained from a woman under 30 in good health and CMV-seronegative. Sequences were obtained from PBMCs. Here the CDR3 reads CASSFVGGQPQHF. The CDR3 region has the DNA TGTGCCAGCAGCTTCGTGGGAGGCCAGCCCCAGCATTTT.